This is a list of T cell receptor beta chains from one sample in a study of cytomegalovirus exposure and HLA in healthy donors. Only in-frame clones appear in the TCRdb table, and some are missing; sequencing was by immunoSEQ multiplex PCR. This sample's clone table lists 65,000 to 90,000 clones. The source material was PBMCs. The receptors here all came from a female donor in good health and CMV-seropositive. CDR3s include the opening cysteine and the closing phenylalanine or tryptophan. The D gene is left open where the match is weak.

>TRBV29-1|NA|TRBJ1-1
CSVDAEGGGTEAFF
TGCAGCGTTGACGCTGAGGGCGGGGGCACTGAAGCTTTCTTT
>TRBV6-1|NA|TRBJ2-7
CASSELYEQYF
TGTGCCAGCAGTGAACTCTACGAGCAGTACTTC
>TRBV6-4|NA|TRBJ1-1
CASREYGHFIF
TGTGCCAGCAGGGAGTACGGACATTTCATCTTT
>TRBV14|TRBD2|TRBJ2-3
CASSPKRLAGVGDTQYF
TGTGCCAGCAGCCCCAAGCGACTAGCGGGAGTTGGAGATACGCAGTATTTT
>TRBV4-1|NA|TRBJ2-7
CASSQEVMAVGYEQYF
TGCGCCAGCAGCCAAGAGGTAATGGCGGTGGGCTACGAGCAGTACTTC
>TRBV6-5|NA|TRBJ1-5
CASSTGFGNQPQHF
TGTGCCAGCAGTACAGGATTCGGCAATCAGCCCCAGCATTTT
>TRBV4-1|TRBD1|TRBJ1-4
CASSGQGPLGKLFF
TGCGCCAGCAGCGGACAGGGGCCGTTGGGTAAGCTGTTTTTT
>TRBV7-8|NA|TRBJ1-6
CASSLAGVGSPLHF
TGTGCCAGCAGCTTGGCAGGCGTTGGTTCACCCCTCCACTTT
>TRBV18|TRBD2|TRBJ2-3
CASSPTSPDTDTQYF
TGTGCCAGCTCACCGACTAGCCCAGACACAGATACGCAGTATTTT
>TRBV19|TRBD2|TRBJ2-7
CASSRGLAGPYSYEQYF
TGTGCCAGTAGTAGGGGACTAGCGGGGCCATACTCCTACGAGCAGTACTTC
>TRBV19|TRBD1|TRBJ2-5
CASSITATGGWETQYF
TGTGCCAGTAGTATTACGGCGACAGGGGGATGGGAGACCCAGTACTTC
>TRBV7-3|TRBD2|TRBJ2-2
CASSLNPRLAGGTGELFF
TGTGCCAGCAGCTTAAACCCGAGACTAGCGGGGGGCACCGGGGAGCTGTTTTTT
>TRBV19|NA|TRBJ2-3
CASKTRWPPQDTQYF
TGTGCCAGTAAAACACGCTGGCCCCCCCAGGATACGCAGTATTTT
>TRBV5-1|TRBD1|TRBJ1-6
CASSLNGGGAWNSPLHF
TGCGCCAGCAGCTTGAATGGAGGGGGCGCATGGAATTCACCCCTCCACTTT
>TRBV15|NA|TRBJ2-7
CATSENSYEQYF
TGTGCCACCAGCGAGAACTCCTACGAGCAGTACTTC
>TRBV5-1|NA|TRBJ2-3
CASSTRQSTDTQYF
TGCGCCAGCAGCACCCGACAGTCCACAGATACGCAGTATTTT
>TRBV10-2|NA|TRBJ2-7
CASSQTGYEQYF
TGCGCCAGCAGCCAAACGGGATACGAGCAGTACTTC
>TRBV9|TRBD1|TRBJ1-1
CASSVDRDTEAFF
TGTGCCAGCAGCGTTGACAGGGACACTGAAGCTTTCTTT
>TRBV6-5|TRBD1|TRBJ1-2
CASAPEQGRGYTF
TGTGCCAGCGCACCAGAACAGGGGAGAGGCTACACCTTC
>TRBV7-9|NA|TRBJ2-7
CASSARRGRANEQYF
TGTGCCAGCAGCGCCAGGCGGGGCAGGGCGAACGAGCAGTACTTC
>TRBV6-6|TRBD1|TRBJ1-5
CASSYSIHRGDQPQHF
TGTGCCAGCAGTTACTCGATTCACAGGGGAGACCAGCCCCAGCATTTT
>TRBV29-1|NA|TRBJ1-5
CSCRDNHNQPQHF
TGCAGCTGCCGGGACAACCACAATCAGCCCCAGCATTTT
>TRBV28|NA|TRBJ1-5
CASSFPGSSNQPQHF
TGTGCCAGCAGTTTCCCGGGGTCGAGCAATCAGCCCCAGCATTTT
>TRBV4-2|NA|TRBJ1-5
CASSPGDISNQPQHF
TGTGCCAGCAGCCCAGGGGACATTAGCAATCAGCCCCAGCATTTT
>TRBV5-6|TRBD1|TRBJ2-5
CASSFSGQNHQETQYF
TGTGCCAGCAGCTTCTCGGGACAGAACCACCAAGAGACCCAGTACTTC
>TRBV2|NA|TRBJ2-1
CASSPRDSMYDNEQFF
TGTGCCAGCAGTCCCCGGGACTCCATGTACGACAATGAGCAGTTCTTC
>TRBV6-1|TRBD2|TRBJ2-4
CASGGRGGWENIQYF
TGTGCCAGCGGGGGGAGGGGCGGGTGGGAAAACATTCAGTACTTC
>TRBV11-2|TRBD2|TRBJ2-1
CASSLDLSSGVSEQFF
TGTGCCAGCAGCTTAGATCTGTCTAGCGGGGTTAGTGAGCAGTTCTTC
>TRBV10-3|TRBD1|TRBJ2-3
CAISKGQHLSTDTQYF
TGTGCCATCAGCAAGGGACAGCACCTCAGCACAGATACGCAGTATTTT
>TRBV18|NA|TRBJ1-2
CASSPPGRASRYTF
TGTGCCAGCTCACCACCCGGCAGGGCGAGTCGCTACACCTTC
>TRBV7-9|TRBD2|TRBJ2-3
CASSLLGGATDTQYF
TGTGCCAGCAGCTTACTCGGGGGGGCAACAGATACGCAGTATTTT
>TRBV2|NA|TRBJ2-2
CASSRRNGAAKGGELFF
TGTGCCAGCAGTCGACGTAATGGGGCTGCTAAGGGCGGGGAGCTGTTTTTT
>TRBV6-5|TRBD2|TRBJ2-7
CASTSPGGRYEQYF
TGTGCCAGCACCTCTCCGGGGGGTCGCTACGAGCAGTACTTC
>TRBV11-3|TRBD2|TRBJ2-1
CASSPSGGPYNEQFF
TGTGCCAGCAGCCCCTCGGGAGGGCCCTACAATGAGCAGTTCTTC
>TRBV6-5|TRBD1|TRBJ2-7
CASSYTTGGYEQYF
TGTGCCAGCAGTTACACGACAGGGGGGTACGAGCAGTACTTC
>TRBV11-3|TRBD2|TRBJ2-7
CASSYLAGGPQQYF
TGTGCCAGCAGCTACCTAGCGGGGGGGCCTCAGCAGTACTTC
>TRBV5-1|NA|TRBJ2-3
CASSLDGLGTDTQYF
TGCGCCAGCAGCTTGGACGGACTGGGCACAGATACGCAGTATTTT
>TRBV6-5|TRBD1|TRBJ1-2
CASSRTGYDYGYTF
TGTGCCAGCAGCCGGACAGGGTATGACTATGGCTACACCTTC
>TRBV19|TRBD1|TRBJ1-6
CASSIAGTVNSPLHF
TGTGCCAGTAGTATAGCCGGGACAGTAAATTCACCCCTCCACTTT
>TRBV18|NA|TRBJ2-3
CASSPRTGVRSTDTQYF
TGTGCCAGCTCCCCTCGGACGGGGGTGCGCAGCACAGATACGCAGTATTTT
>TRBV6-5|TRBD2|TRBJ2-7
CASSYLPGGYEQYF
TGTGCCAGCAGTTACTTGCCGGGGGGCTACGAGCAGTACTTC
>TRBV9|NA|TRBJ2-5
CASSVAVGRSLTQYF
TGTGCCAGCAGCGTAGCGGTTGGCAGGTCCTTGACCCAGTACTTC
>TRBV18|NA|TRBJ2-7
CASSPSLRAYEQYF
TGTGCCAGCTCACCATCCCTCAGGGCCTACGAGCAGTACTTC
>TRBV20-1|NA|TRBJ2-1
CSAGDDNEQFF
TGCAGTGCTGGAGACGACAATGAGCAGTTCTTC
>TRBV6-5|NA|TRBJ1-2
CASSAPRAANYGYTF
TGTGCCAGCAGTGCCCCCAGGGCAGCTAACTATGGCTACACCTTC
>TRBV6-1|NA|TRBJ1-4
CASTSGRIEKLFF
TGTGCCAGCACCAGCGGACGGATTGAAAAACTGTTTTTT
>TRBV28|NA|TRBJ2-3
CASSFLGQGSSSTDTQYF
TGTGCCAGCAGTTTCTTGGGTCAGGGGTCCTCTAGCACAGATACGCAGTATTTT
>TRBV29-1|TRBD1|TRBJ2-7
CSVVQGAYEQYF
TGCAGCGTTGTTCAGGGGGCCTACGAGCAGTACTTC
>TRBV29-1|TRBD2|TRBJ2-1
CSGAGRGDNEQFF
TGCAGCGGGGCCGGGAGGGGGGACAATGAGCAGTTCTTC
>TRBV9|TRBD2|TRBJ2-1
CASSVELRGGDNEQFF
TGTGCCAGCAGCGTAGAGTTGCGGGGGGGCGACAATGAGCAGTTCTTC
>TRBV19|TRBD1|TRBJ2-3
CASRQGTLSTDTQYF
TGTGCCAGCAGACAGGGTACCCTTAGCACAGATACGCAGTATTTT
>TRBV6-1|TRBD2|TRBJ2-7
CASSEQLAGAEQYF
TGTGCCAGCAGTGAACAACTAGCGGGAGCCGAGCAGTACTTC
>TRBV19|TRBD1|TRBJ2-7
CASRILDRPYEQYF
TGTGCCAGTAGGATTCTGGACAGGCCGTACGAGCAGTACTTC
>TRBV7-9|NA|TRBJ1-4
CASSNRQPTNEKLFF
TGTGCCAGCAGCAATCGACAGCCAACTAATGAAAAACTGTTTTTT
>TRBV28|TRBD1|TRBJ1-5
CASKGARTSGIINQPQHF
TGTGCCAGCAAGGGGGCCAGGACGTCGGGCATTATCAATCAGCCCCAGCATTTT
>TRBV5-1|TRBD1|TRBJ2-3
CASSKDRAGDTQYF
TGCGCCAGCAGCAAGGACAGGGCGGGAGATACGCAGTATTTT
>TRBV14|TRBD2|TRBJ2-2
CASSQVGGAGELFF
TGTGCCAGCAGCCAAGTCGGGGGGGCCGGGGAGCTGTTTTTT
>TRBV19|TRBD2|TRBJ2-1
CASSIGGRSYNEQFF
TGTGCCAGTAGTATAGGCGGGAGATCTTACAATGAGCAGTTCTTC
>TRBV6-5|NA|TRBJ2-4
CATTDGAHIQYF
TGTGCCACCACTGATGGAGCCCACATTCAGTACTTC
>TRBV6-5|NA|TRBJ1-2
CASSPRGNYGYTF
TGTGCCAGCAGTCCAAGGGGAAACTATGGCTACACCTTC